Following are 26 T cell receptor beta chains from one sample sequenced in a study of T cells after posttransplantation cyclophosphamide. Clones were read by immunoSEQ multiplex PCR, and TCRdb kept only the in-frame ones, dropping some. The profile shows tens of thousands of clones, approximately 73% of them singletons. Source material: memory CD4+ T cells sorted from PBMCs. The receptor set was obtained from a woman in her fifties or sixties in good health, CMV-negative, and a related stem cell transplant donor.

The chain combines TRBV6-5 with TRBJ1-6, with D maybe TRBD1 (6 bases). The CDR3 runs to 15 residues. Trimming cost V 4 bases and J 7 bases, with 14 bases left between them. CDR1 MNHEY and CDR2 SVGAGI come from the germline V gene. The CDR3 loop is CASSSPGGGNSPLHF. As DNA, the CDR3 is TGTGCCAGCAGTTCCCCCGGGGGGGGCAATTCACCCCTCCACTTT.

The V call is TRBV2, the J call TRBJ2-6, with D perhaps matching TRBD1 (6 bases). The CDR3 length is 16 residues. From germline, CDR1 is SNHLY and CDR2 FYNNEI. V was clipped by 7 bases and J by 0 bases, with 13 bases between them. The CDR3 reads CASKTGNPSGANVLTF. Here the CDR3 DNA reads TGTGCCAGCAAAACAGGGAACCCCTCTGGGGCCAACGTCCTGACTTTC.

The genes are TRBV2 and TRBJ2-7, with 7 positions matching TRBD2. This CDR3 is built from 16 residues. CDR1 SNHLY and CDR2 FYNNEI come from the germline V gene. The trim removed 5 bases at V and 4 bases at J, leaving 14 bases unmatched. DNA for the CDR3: TGTGCCAGCAGTTCTAAATGGGGGGGGACTACGTACGAGCAGTACTTC. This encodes CASSSKWGGTTYEQYF.

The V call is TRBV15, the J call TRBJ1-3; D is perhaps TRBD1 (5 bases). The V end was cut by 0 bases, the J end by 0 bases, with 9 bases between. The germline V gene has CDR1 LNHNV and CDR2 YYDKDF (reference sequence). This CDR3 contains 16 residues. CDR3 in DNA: TGTGCCACCAGCAGAGAGTCAGGGTTCTCTGGAAACACCATATATTTT. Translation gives CATSRESGFSGNTIYF.

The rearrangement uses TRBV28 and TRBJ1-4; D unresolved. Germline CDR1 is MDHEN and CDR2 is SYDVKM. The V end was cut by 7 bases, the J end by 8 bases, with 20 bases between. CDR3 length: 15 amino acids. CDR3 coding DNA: TGTGCCAGCAAGCCGGGAGGGCCCTGGAACGAAAAACTGTTTTTT. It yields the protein CASKPGGPWNEKLFF.

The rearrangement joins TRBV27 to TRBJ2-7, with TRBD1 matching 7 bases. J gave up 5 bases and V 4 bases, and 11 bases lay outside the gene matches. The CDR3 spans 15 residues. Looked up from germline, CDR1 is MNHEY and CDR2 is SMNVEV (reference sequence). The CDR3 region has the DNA TGTGCCAGCAGTTCCCACGGTGAGGGGGCGGACGAGCAGTACTTC. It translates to CASSSHGEGADEQYF.

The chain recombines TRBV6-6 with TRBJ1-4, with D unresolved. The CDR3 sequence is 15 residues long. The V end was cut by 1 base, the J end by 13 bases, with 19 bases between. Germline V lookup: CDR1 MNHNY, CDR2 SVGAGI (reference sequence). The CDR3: CASSYFDPDFSGLFF. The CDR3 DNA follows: TGTGCCAGCAGTTACTTCGATCCGGACTTTTCCGGACTGTTTTTT.

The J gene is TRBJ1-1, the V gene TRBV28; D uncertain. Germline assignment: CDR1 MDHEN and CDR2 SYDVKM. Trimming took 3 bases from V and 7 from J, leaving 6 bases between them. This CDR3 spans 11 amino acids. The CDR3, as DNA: TGTGCCAGCAGTTTGATGAGTGAAGCTTTCTTT. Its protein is CASSLMSEAFF.

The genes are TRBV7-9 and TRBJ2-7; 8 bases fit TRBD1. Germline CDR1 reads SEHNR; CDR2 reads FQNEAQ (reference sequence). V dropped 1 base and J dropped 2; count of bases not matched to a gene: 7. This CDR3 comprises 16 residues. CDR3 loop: CASSLVLTGGTYEQYF. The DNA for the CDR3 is TGTGCCAGCAGCTTAGTTCTCACAGGGGGTACCTACGAGCAGTACTTC.

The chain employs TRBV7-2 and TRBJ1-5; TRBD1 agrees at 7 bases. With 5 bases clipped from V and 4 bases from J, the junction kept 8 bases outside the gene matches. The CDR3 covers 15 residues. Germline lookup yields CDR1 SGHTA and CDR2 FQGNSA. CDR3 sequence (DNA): TGTGCCAGCAGCCCTAGACCGGGACAGAATCAGCCCCAGCATTTT. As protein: CASSPRPGQNQPQHF.

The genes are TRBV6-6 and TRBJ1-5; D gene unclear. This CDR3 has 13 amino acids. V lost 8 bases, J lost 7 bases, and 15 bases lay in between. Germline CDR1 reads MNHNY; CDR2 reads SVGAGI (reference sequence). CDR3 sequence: CASRAFASQPQHF. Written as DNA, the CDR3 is TGTGCCAGCCGAGCCTTCGCGAGCCAGCCCCAGCATTTT.

In nucleotides, the CDR3 is TGTGCCAGCAGTTTATCGGCTAGCGGGAGATCCTACGAGCAGTACTTC. Its protein is CASSLSASGRSYEQYF. V gene TRBV27 combines with J gene TRBJ2-5; 10 bases match TRBD2. The J call could be wrong; TRBJ2-7 is a better fit for the DNA end. Per the germline V gene, CDR1 is MNHEY and CDR2 is SMNVEV (reference sequence). The CDR3 is 16 amino acids.

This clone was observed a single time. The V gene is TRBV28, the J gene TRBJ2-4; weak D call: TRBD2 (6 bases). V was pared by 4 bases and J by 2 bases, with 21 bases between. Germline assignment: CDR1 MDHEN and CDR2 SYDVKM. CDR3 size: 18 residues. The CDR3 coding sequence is TGTGCCAGCAGTTCCCTGAGTGGTCGGGAGAGCCCCAAAAACATTCAGTACTTC. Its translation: CASSSLSGRESPKNIQYF.

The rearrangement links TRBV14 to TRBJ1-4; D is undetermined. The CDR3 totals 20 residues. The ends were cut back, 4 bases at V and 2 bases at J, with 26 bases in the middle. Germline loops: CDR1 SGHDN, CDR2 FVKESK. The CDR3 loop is CASSPHMVRREGMTNEKLFF. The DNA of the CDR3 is TGTGCCAGCAGCCCCCACATGGTCCGGAGGGAAGGGATGACTAATGAAAAACTGTTTTTT.

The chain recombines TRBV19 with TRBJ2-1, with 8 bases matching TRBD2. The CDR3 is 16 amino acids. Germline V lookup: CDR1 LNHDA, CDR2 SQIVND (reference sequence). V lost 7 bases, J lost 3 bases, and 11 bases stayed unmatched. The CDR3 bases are TGTGCCAGTACTGAAACCTGGACTAGCCTCTACAATGAGCAGTTCTTC. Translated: CASTETWTSLYNEQFF.

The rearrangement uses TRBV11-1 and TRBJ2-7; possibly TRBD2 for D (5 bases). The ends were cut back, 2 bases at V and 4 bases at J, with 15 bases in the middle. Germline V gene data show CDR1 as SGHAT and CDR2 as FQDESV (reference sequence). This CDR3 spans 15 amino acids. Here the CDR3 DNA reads TGTGCCAGCAGCTTAAGAACTAGTACGGTTTACGAGCAGTACTTC. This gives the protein CASSLRTSTVYEQYF.

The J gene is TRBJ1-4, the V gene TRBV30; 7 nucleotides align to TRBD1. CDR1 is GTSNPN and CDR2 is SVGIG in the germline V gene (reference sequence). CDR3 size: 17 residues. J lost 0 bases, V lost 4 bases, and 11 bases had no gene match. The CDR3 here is CAWIPTGIYSTNEKLFF. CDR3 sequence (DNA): TGTGCCTGGATACCGACAGGGATATATTCAACTAATGAAAAACTGTTTTTT.

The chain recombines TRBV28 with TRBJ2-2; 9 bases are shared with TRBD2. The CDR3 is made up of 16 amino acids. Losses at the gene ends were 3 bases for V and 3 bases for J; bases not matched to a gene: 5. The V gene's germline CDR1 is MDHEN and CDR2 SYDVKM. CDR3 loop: CASSLPTSGYTGELFF. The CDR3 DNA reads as TGTGCCAGCAGTTTGCCGACTAGCGGTTACACCGGGGAGCTGTTTTTT.

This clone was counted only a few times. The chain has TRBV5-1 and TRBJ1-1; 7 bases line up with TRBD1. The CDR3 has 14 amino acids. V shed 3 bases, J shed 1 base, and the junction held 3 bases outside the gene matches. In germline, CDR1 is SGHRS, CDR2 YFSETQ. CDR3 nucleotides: TGCGCCAGCAGCTCGCAGGGGGGGAACACTGAAGCTTTCTTT. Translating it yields CASSSQGGNTEAFF.

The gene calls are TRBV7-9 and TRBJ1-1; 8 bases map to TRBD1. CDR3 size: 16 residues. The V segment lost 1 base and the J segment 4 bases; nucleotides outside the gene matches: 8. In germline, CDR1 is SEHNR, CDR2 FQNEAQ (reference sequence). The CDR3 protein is CASSLDRTGTRTEAFF. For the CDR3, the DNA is TGTGCCAGCAGCTTAGACCGGACAGGGACCCGCACTGAAGCTTTCTTT.

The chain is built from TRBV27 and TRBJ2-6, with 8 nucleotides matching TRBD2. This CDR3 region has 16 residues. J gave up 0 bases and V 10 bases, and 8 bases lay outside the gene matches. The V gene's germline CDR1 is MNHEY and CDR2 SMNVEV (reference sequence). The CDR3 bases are TGTGCCACCAGAGTTGGGACTAGCTCTGGGGCCAACGTCCTGACTTTC. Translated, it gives CATRVGTSSGANVLTF.

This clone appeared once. The CDR3 DNA sequence: TGTGCCAGCAGCTTAGCGGGACAGGGTTACGAGCAGTACTTC. Translated, it gives CASSLAGQGYEQYF. The genes are TRBV7-3 and TRBJ2-7, with TRBD1 matching over 9 bases. Germline CDR1 reads SGHTA; CDR2 reads FQGTGA. The V segment lost 2 bases and the J segment 4 bases; nucleotides outside the gene matches: 3. There are 14 residues in the CDR3. Supplemented by reference TRBV7-3 and TRBJ2-7, the full variable domain reads GAGVSQTPSNKVTEKGKYVELRCDPISGHTALYWYRQSLGQGPEFLIYFQGTGAADDSGLPNDRFFAVRPEGSVSTLKIQRTERGDSAVYLCASSLAGQGYEQYFGPGTRLTVT.

The CDR3 DNA is TGTGCCAGTAGTTGGCCCGGTCAAGGACTAGCTCATCCCTACGAGCAGTACTTC. Translating gives CASSWPGQGLAHPYEQYF. V usage is TRBV19 and J usage is TRBJ2-7, with 8 bases matching TRBD2. The trim removed 5 bases at V and 2 bases at J, leaving 17 bases unmatched. The CDR3 is made up of 18 amino acids. CDR1 and CDR2 (germline): LNHDA, SQIVND (reference sequence).

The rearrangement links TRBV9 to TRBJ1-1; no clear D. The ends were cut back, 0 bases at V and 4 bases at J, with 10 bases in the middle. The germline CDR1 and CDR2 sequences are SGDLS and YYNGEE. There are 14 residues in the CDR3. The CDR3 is CASSVDSLSTEAFF. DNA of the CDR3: TGTGCCAGCAGCGTAGATTCTCTCAGCACTGAAGCTTTCTTT.

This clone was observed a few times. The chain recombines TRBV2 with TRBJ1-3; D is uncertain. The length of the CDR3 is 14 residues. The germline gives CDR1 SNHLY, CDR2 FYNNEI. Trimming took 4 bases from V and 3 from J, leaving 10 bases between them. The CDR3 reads CASSVSGGGNTIYF. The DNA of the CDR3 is TGTGCCAGCAGTGTATCGGGTGGTGGAAACACCATATATTTT.

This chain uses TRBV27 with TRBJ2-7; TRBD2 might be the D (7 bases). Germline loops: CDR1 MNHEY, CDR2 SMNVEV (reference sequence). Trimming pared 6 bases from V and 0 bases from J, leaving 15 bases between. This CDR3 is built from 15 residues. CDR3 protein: CASSLVGGHSYEQYF. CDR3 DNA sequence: TGTGCCAGCAGCCTAGTCGGGGGGCACTCCTACGAGCAGTACTTC.